There are many counts of the clone carrying this T cell receptor beta chain. Its specificity is not known. TCRdb recomputed calls from the reads with MiXCR, one row per CDR3 protein. The sample shows fewer than 200,000 distinct CDR3 sequences, around 14% of them seen only once. The sample is drawn from a study of T cell repertoires in cytomegalovirus infection. Overall study: From public TCR beta signatures came an indication of both CMV infection and matching HLA type. The study, taken as a whole, reports: Clonotype analysis showed dominance of the ex vivo response by HLA-C-restricted CMV-specific TCR beta clonotypes. Summed frequency of shared TCR beta families picked out CMV carriers who also had the relevant HLA.

This CDR3 comprises 17 residues. Trimming removed 3 bases from V and 3 bases from J; junction bases left unmatched: 6. Per the germline V gene, CDR1 is MNHNS and CDR2 is SASEGT. The sequenced sample was PBMCs. The sequence came from a human donor in good health (CMV status not recorded). Some clones in this sample may be carry-over from other donors' samples. This chain connects TRBV6-1 to TRBJ2-1, with 12 bases aligning to TRBD2. CDR3 protein: CASSEGLAGPLYNEQFF. In DNA, the CDR3 is TGTGCCAGCAGTGAGGGACTAGCGGGCCCCCTCTACAATGAGCAGTTCTTC.